Listed below are T cell receptor beta chains from one sample, sequenced in a study of cytomegalovirus exposure and HLA in healthy donors. The protocol was immunoSEQ multiplex PCR, while the TCRdb copy is restricted to in-frame clones and leaves out a portion. This sample contains 130,000 or so clones. Sequencing input: PBMCs. The receptors shown here come from a man aged 18 to 29 in good health and CMV-seronegative. CDR3s include the opening cysteine and the closing phenylalanine or tryptophan. D genes are given only for firm matches.

cdr3_length j_call v_call d_call cdr3_nt cdr3_aa
14 TRBJ1-6 TRBV27 . TGTGCCAGCAGTTTATTCAGGGAAGGATCACCCCTCCACTTT CASSLFREGSPLHF
14 TRBJ2-7 TRBV6-1 TRBD1 TGTGCCAGCAGTGGGGACAGGACCTCCTACGAGCAGTACTTC CASSGDRTSYEQYF
15 TRBJ1-3 TRBV9 . TGTGCCAGCAGCGTCCGAGCTCAGGGCGAAAACACCATATATTTT CASSVRAQGENTIYF
15 TRBJ1-5 TRBV27 . TGTGCCAGCAGTTTAGCGTTCGGGGGGGGTCAGCCCCAGCATTTT CASSLAFGGGQPQHF
14 TRBJ1-5 TRBV10-3 . TGTGCCATCAGTGAGTCCCAGGGCAATCAGCCCCAGCATTTT CAISESQGNQPQHF
19 TRBJ2-7 TRBV9 TRBD2 TGTGCCAGCAGCGAAACGACTAGCGGGGGGGCAAAGGCACTCCACGAGCAGTACTTC CASSETTSGGAKALHEQYF
14 TRBJ1-5 TRBV5-8 . TGTGCCAGCAGCTTGGGAGCGGGGAGGCAGCCCCAGCATTTT CASSLGAGRQPQHF
13 TRBJ1-2 TRBV28 . TGTGCCAGCAGAGGAGGAGGTAGCTATGGCTACACCTTC CASRGGGSYGYTF
15 TRBJ2-1 TRBV28 TRBD2 TGTGCCAGCAGTCCGACTAGCGGGGGATACAATGAGCAGTTCTTC CASSPTSGGYNEQFF
15 TRBJ2-3 TRBV28 . TGTGCCAGCATCGCCCGGGACACCAGCACAGATACGCAGTATTTT CASIARDTSTDTQYF
15 TRBJ2-4 TRBV6-5 TRBD2 TGTGCCAGCAGTTTGAAGGGGCGGGGGGCAGACATTCAGTACTTC CASSLKGRGADIQYF